This T cell receptor (beta chain) was captured by sequencing in a study of T cell responses to AZD1222 COVID-19 vaccine. Study results and limitations: Baseline serostatus was positive in only a handful of AZD1222 recipients. There were repertoire samples only from the period after the peak T cell response.

Assay: immunoSEQ multiplex PCR; the TCRdb copy retains only in-frame clones and omits some. The profile shows 90,000 to 120,000 clones, 75% to 95% of them singletons. The CDR3 covers 14 residues. Germline V lookup: CDR1 LNHDA, CDR2 SQIVND (reference sequence). Trimming stripped 5 bases from V and 0 bases from J, with 11 bases between. Comments on this clone: The antigen remains undetermined.

The chain has TRBV19 and TRBJ2-7; D may match TRBD1 or TRBD2 (6 bases each). Source: peripheral blood, taken 28 days after the second AZD1222 dose. The source of this sequence is an adult who received the AZD1222 COVID-19 vaccine. The CDR3 loop reads CASSRGRSSYEQYF. The CDR3 DNA reads TGTGCCAGTAGTCGGGGGCGGAGCTCCTACGAGCAGTACTTC.